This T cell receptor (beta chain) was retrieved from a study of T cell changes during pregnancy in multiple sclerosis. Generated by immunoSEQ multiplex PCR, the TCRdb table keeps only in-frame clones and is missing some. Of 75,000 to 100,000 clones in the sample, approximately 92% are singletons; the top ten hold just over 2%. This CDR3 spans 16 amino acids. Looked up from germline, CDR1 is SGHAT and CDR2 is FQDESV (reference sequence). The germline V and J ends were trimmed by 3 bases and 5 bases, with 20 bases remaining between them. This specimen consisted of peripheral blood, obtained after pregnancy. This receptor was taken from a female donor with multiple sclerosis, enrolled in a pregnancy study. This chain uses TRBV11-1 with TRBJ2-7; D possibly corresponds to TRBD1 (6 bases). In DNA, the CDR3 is TGTGCCAGCAGCTTGGGCGCAAGGGGGAGAGACCACGAGCAGTACTTC. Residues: CASSLGARGRDHEQYF.